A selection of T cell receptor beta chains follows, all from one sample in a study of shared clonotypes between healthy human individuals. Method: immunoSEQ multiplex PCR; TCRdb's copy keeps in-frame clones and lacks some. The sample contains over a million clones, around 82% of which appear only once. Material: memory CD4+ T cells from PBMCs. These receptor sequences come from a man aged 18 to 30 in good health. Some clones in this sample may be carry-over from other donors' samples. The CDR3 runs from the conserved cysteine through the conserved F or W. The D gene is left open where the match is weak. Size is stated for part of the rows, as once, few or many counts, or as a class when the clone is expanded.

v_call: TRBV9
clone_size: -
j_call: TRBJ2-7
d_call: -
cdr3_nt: TGTGCCAGCAGCCCAAATAACAGGGCCGAGCAGTACTTC
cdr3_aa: CASSPNNRAEQYF

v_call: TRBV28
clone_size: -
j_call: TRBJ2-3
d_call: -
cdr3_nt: TGTGCCAGCAGTCCAACAGGGAAATGGGGAGATACGCAGTATTTT
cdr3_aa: CASSPTGKWGDTQYF

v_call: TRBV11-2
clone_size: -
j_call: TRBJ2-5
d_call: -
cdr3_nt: TGTGCCAGCAGCTTAGAAGTGGGCGGGGAGACCCAGTACTTC
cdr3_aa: CASSLEVGGETQYF

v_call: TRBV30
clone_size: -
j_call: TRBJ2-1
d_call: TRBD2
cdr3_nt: TGTGCCTGGTCTAGCGGGCCAGGACGTGAGCAGTTCTTC
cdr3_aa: CAWSSGPGREQFF

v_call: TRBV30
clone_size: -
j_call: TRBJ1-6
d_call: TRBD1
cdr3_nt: TGTGCCTTCCGACAGGGATTTAATCCCCTCCACTTT
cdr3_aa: CAFRQGFNPLHF

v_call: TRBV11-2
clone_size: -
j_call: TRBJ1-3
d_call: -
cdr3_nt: TGTGCCAGCAGCCATACAGGAAACACCATATATTTT
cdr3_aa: CASSHTGNTIYF

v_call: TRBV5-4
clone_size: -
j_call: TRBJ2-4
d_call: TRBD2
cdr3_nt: TGTGCCAGCAGCCGGACTAGCGGGAGGGAAGGGAACATTCAGTACTTC
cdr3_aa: CASSRTSGREGNIQYF

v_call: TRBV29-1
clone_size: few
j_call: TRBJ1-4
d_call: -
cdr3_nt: TGCAGCGTTGGCGCAGCAACTAATGAAAAACTGTTTTTT
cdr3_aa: CSVGAATNEKLFF

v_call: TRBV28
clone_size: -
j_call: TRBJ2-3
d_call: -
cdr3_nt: TGTGCCAGCAGTCTCGCTTGGGTGGAAGGGGTGCGGGGAGCGGATACGCAGTATTTT
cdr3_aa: CASSLAWVEGVRGADTQYF

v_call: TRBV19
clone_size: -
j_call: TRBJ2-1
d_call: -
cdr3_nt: TGTGCCAGTAGTACCGGGACTCTTCGCAATGAGCAGTTCTTC
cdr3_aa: CASSTGTLRNEQFF

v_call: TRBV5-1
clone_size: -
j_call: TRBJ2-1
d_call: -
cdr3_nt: TGCGCCAGCAGCTACAGGATTTCGGGACAAAACAATGAGCAGTTCTTC
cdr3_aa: CASSYRISGQNNEQFF

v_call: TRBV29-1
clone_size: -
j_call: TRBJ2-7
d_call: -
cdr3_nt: TGCAGCGTTGCCCACACCGGAGTGGACCCCTACGAGCAGTACTTC
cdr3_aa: CSVAHTGVDPYEQYF

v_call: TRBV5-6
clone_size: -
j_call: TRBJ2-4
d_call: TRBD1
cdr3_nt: TGTGCCAGCAGCTTTGGGACAGGCGGTAGGAACATTCAGTACTTC
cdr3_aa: CASSFGTGGRNIQYF

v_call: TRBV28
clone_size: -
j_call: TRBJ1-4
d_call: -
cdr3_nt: TGTGCCAGCAGTTTCGGGGGGGCTAAGGGTAATGAAAAACTGTTTTTT
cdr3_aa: CASSFGGAKGNEKLFF

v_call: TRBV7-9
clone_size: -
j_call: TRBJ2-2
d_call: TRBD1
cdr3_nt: TGTGCCAGCAGCTTGCAGGGGGCAGTCACCGGGGAGCTGTTTTTT
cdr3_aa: CASSLQGAVTGELFF

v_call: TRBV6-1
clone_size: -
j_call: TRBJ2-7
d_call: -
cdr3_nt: TGTGCCAGCAGTGCTGACGACTCTGCCCACGAGCAGTACTTC
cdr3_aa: CASSADDSAHEQYF

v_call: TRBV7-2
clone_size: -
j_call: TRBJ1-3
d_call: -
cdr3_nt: TGTGCCAGCAGCCCAACTACTGGAAACACCATATATTTT
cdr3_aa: CASSPTTGNTIYF

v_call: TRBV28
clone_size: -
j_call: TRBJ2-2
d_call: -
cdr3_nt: TGTGCCAGCAGTCCCTACGGGCGGGCCTACACCGGGGAGCTGTTTTTT
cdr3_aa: CASSPYGRAYTGELFF

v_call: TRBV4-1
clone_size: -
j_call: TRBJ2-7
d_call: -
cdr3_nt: TGCGCCAGCAGCCAAGTACACCTTCCCAGCTCCTACGAGCAGTACTTC
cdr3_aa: CASSQVHLPSSYEQYF

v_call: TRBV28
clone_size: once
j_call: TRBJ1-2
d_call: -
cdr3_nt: TGTGCCAGCAGTTTATGGCGGAACTACACCTTC
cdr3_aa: CASSLWRNYTF

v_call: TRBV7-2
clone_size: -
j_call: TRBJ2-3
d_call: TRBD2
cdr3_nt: TGTGCCAGCAGCACGGGACTAGCGGGCAACACAGATACGCAGTATTTT
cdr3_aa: CASSTGLAGNTDTQYF

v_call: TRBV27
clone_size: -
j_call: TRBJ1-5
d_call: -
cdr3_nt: TGTGCCAGCAGTTTAGATTATAGACGGCCCCAGCATTTT
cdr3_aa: CASSLDYRRPQHF

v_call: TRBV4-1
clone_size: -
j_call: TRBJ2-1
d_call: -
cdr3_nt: TGCGCCAGCAGCCAAGGGCGACCAGGTACTCACAATGAGCAGTTCTTC
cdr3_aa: CASSQGRPGTHNEQFF

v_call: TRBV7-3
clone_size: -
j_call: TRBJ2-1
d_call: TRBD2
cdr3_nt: TGTGCCAGCAGGTTACTAGCGGGAGGGCACAATGAGCAGTTCTTC
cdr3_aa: CASRLLAGGHNEQFF

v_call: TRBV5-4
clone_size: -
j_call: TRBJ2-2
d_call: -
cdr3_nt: TGTGCCAGCAGCTGGGGGCCGCGAACAGGGTCCGGGGAGCTGTTTTTT
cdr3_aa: CASSWGPRTGSGELFF

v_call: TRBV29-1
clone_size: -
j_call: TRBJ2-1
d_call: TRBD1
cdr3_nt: TGCAGCGGAGGACAGGGGGGTGACATTGAGCAGTTCTTC
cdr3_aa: CSGGQGGDIEQFF

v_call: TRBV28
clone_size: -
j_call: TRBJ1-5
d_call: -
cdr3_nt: TGTGCCAGCAGTTACCGGGGCGTTAATCAGCCCCAGCATTTT
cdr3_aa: CASSYRGVNQPQHF

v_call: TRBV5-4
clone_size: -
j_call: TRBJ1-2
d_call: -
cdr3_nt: TGTGCCAGCAGCACGACGGGAGACTATGGCTACACCTTC
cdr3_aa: CASSTTGDYGYTF

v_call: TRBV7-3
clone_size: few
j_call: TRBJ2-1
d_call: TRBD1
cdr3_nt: TGTGCCAGCAGTCTGTCCAGGGGGCCGAGCAATGAGCAGTTCTTC
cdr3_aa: CASSLSRGPSNEQFF

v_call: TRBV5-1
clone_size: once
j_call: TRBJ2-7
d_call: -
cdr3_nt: TGCGCCAGCCGTGGGGGGGCAGCCTCTACCTCCTACGAGCAGTACTTC
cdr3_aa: CASRGGAASTSYEQYF

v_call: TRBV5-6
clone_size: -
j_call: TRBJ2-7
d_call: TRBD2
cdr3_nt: TGTGCCAGCAGCTCGCCACTAGCGGATTCCTACGAGCAGTACTTC
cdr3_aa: CASSSPLADSYEQYF

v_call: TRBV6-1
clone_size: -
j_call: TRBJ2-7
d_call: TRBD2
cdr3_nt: TGTGCCAGTGAGACTAGCGGGACTGTCGAGCAGTACTTC
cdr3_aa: CASETSGTVEQYF

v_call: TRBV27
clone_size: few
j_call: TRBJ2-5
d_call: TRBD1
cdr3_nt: TGTGCCAGCAGTCCCGGGACAGGCGGCGAGACCCAGTACTTC
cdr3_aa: CASSPGTGGETQYF

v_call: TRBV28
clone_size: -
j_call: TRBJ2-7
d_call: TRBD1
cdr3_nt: TGTGCCAGCAGTTCCGGGACAGGGGTCAACGAGCAGTACTTC
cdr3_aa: CASSSGTGVNEQYF

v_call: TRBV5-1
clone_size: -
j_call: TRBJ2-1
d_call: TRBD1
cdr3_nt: TGCGCCAGCAGCCGGACAGGGGTAGAGAATGAGCAGTTCTTC
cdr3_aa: CASSRTGVENEQFF

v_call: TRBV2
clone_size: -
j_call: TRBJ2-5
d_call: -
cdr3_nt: TGTGCCAACCAACTCCTGGGGGGGCCATCTGAGACCCAGTACTTC
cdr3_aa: CANQLLGGPSETQYF

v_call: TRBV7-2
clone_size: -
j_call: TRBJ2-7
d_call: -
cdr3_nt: TGTGCCAGCAGCTTGTTTAAGGGGGCGGGATACGAGCAGTACTTC
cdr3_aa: CASSLFKGAGYEQYF

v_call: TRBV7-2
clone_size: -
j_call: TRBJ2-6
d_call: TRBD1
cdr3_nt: TGTGCCAGCAGCTCAAGGGACAGCCGCTCTGGGGCCAACGTCCTGACTTTC
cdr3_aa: CASSSRDSRSGANVLTF

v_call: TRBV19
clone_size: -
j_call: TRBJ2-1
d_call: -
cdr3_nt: TGTGCCAGTAGTACACAACGGACAGAGCCGAAAAGTGAGCAGTTCTTC
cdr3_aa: CASSTQRTEPKSEQFF

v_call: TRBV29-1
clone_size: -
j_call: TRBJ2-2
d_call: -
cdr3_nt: TGCAGCGGTGGAGGTACTGCGAACACCGGGGAGCTGTTTTTT
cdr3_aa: CSGGGTANTGELFF

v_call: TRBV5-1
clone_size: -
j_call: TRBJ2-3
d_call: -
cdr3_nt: TGCGCCAGCAGCTTTTCAGCTGGCACAGATACGCAGTATTTT
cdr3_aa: CASSFSAGTDTQYF

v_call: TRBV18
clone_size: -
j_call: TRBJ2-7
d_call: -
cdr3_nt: TGTGCCAGCTCACCGCCTGGCTCCTACGAGCAGTACTTC
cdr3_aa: CASSPPGSYEQYF

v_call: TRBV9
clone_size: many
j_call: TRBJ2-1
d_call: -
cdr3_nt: TGTGCCAGCAGCCCCTGGGACGGGAGCTCCTACAATGAGCAGTTCTTC
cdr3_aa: CASSPWDGSSYNEQFF

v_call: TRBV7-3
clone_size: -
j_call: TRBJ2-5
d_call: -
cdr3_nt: TGTGCCAGCAGCTTAGTTTTGGCAGAGACCCAGTACTTC
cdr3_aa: CASSLVLAETQYF

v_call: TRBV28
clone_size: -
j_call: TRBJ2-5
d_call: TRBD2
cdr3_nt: TGTGCCAGCAGTCCGGGACTAGCGGGAGGGAGAGAGACCCAGTACTTC
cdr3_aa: CASSPGLAGGRETQYF

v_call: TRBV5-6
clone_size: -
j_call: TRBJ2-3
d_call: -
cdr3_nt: TGTGCCAGCAGCTTGGTAAAAGGGGTGGGTGATACGCAGTATTTT
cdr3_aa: CASSLVKGVGDTQYF

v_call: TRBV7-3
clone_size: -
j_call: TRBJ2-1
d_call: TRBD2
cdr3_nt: TGTGCCAGCAGCTCCCGGACTAGCGGAAAATACAATGAGCAGTTCTTC
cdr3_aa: CASSSRTSGKYNEQFF

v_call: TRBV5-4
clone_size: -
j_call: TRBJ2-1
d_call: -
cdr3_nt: TGTGCCAGCAGCGGGAGCCGCTCCTACAATGAGCAGTTCTTC
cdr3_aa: CASSGSRSYNEQFF

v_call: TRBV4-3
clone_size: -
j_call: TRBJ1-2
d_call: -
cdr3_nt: TGCGCCAGCAGCCAGGCCGGGACGGGGAACTATGGCTACACCTTC
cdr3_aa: CASSQAGTGNYGYTF

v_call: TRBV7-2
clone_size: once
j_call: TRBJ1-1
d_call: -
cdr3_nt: TGTGCCAGCAGCCTTAGACAGAACACTGAAGCTTTCTTT
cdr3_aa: CASSLRQNTEAFF

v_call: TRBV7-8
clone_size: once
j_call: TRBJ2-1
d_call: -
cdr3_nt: TGTGCCAGCATACCCGGGGCTAGCCTTGCCTACAATGAGCAGTTCTTC
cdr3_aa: CASIPGASLAYNEQFF

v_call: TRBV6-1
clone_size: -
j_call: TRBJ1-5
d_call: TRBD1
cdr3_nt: TGTGCCAGCAGTGAAGAGGCACAGGGGGTTGGGAGCAATCAGCCCCAGCATTTT
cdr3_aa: CASSEEAQGVGSNQPQHF

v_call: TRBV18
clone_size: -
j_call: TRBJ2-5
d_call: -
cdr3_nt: TGTGCCAGCTCTCTCGACAGGCGCGGGGTGACCCAGTACTTC
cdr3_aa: CASSLDRRGVTQYF